This T cell receptor beta chain was captured by sequencing in a study of blood T cell repertoires in COVID-19. On the study more broadly: Acute and convalescent COVID-19 samples came from the United States, Italy and Spain.

Authors' methods: How many nucleated cells were present was estimated from reference gene primer amplification. Repertoires were generated with immunoSEQ multiplex PCR, while TCRdb's copy carries only in-frame clones and drops some. V and J calls and clone size are those listed in that table; D and trimming were worked out from the DNA. The repertoire holds approximately 160,000 clones, with about 85% as singletons. This CDR3 spans 13 amino acids. Germline V gene sequence: CDR1 SGHTA, CDR2 FQGNSA. With 4 bases clipped from V and 10 bases from J, the junction kept 10 bases outside the gene matches. Source material: PBMCs or T cells enriched from blood (not recorded which). The chain joins TRBV7-2 to TRBJ2-7; TRBD1 matches 7 bases. This sequence was found in a woman in her 50s who had recovered from COVID-19. CDR3 loop: CASSYLERGPQYF. The CDR3 DNA reads TGTGCCAGCAGCTACCTGGAGAGGGGGCCTCAGTACTTC.